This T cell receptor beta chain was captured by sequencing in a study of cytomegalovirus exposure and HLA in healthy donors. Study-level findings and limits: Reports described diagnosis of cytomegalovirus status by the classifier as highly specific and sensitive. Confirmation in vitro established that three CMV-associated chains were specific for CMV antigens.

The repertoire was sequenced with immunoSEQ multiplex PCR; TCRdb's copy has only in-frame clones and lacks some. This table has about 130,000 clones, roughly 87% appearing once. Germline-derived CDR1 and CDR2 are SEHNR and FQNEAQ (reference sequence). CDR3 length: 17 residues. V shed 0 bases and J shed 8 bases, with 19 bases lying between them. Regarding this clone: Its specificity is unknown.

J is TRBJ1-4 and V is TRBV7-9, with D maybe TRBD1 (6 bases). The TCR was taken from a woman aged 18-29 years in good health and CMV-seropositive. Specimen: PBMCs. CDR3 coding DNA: TGTGCCAGCAGCTTAGCCCTTGAACAGGGCTCGGGAGAAAAACTGTTTTTT. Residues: CASSLALEQGSGEKLFF. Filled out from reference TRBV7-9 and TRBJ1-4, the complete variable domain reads DTGVSQNPRHKITKRGQNVTFRCDPISEHNRLYWYRQTLGQGPEFLTYFQNEAQLEKSRLLSDRFSAERPKGSFSTLEIQRTEQGDSAMYLCASSLALEQGSGEKLFFGSGTQLSVL.